This record concerns one TCR beta chain sequence. Its target antigen remains unknown. Per-base quality was not reported, and no clone a single base away is much larger than it. The sample contains more than one DNA sequence encoding this CDR3. The sample belongs to a study of beta chain features in type 1 diabetes (dated 2018 in TCRdb). For the wider study: Mean age, gender distribution, total cell number and subset yield were not different between patients and healthy donors. Whereas all 30 or so donors provided naive and central memory subsets, regulatory and stem cell-like memory subsets were isolated from just 8 patients and roughly 8 healthy donors. In the study, TCRB repertoires of sorted circulating CD4+ T cell subsets from recently diagnosed type 1 diabetes patients were compared with those of matched healthy donors. A total of around 100 million sorted cells were examined across all samples, and RNA yield correlated strongly with the number of cells per subset.

Each donor gave one peripheral blood draw, roughly 120 mL on average, collected into heparinised tubes. Using a panel that included CD45RO, CCR7, CD25, CD127, CD95 and CD27, naive, central memory, regulatory and stem cell-like memory CD4+ T cells were sorted on a BD FACSAria II. Every sorted population had a purity above 95%. PBMCs were isolated immediately by Lymphoprep density gradient centrifugation and stained directly without culture. Samples were stained and sorted in pairs, with one healthy donor and one patient per experiment, so that batch effects were minimized. Broader findings and caveats from the paper: Patients with type 1 diabetes made fewer insertions and deleted more nucleotides at VDJ recombination sites, implying thymic rearrangement abnormalities. PCR might favor shorter templates, but patient and control samples were amplified and corrected together, so any skew would affect both groups equally. Because small numbers of individuals were included in the HLA sub-analyses, any influence of HLA type on TCRB rearrangement was left unresolved. A moderate but significant shortening of TCRB CDR3 length was observed in type 1 diabetes patients in all four CD4+ subsets. Naive, central memory and regulatory TCRB repertoires appeared to be more similar among patients than among healthy donors. Because cDNA rather than genomic DNA was sequenced, highly expressing activated cells could have been over-represented, although no difference in activation and CD3 levels was found between groups.

The germline V gene (reference sequence) provides CDR1 SEHNR and CDR2 FQNEAQ. Reading from cysteine to phenylalanine, the CDR3 counts 15 amino acids. Just the 45-base CDR3 DNA is kept, in frame starting at base 1. V has 5 bases trimmed and J has 7 bases trimmed; junction bases matching no gene number 10. The entire isolated RNA was reverse transcribed using the High Capacity cDNA Reverse Transcription Kit, and thus expressed TCRB transcripts were sequenced. Naive, central memory and regulatory T cell samples underwent deep immunoSEQ sequencing, averaging around 3.6 million total reads per sample. Sorted cells were lysed in RLT buffer and RNA was extracted with DNase-treated RNeasy Micro or Mini kits, depending on cell number. Each cell subset was processed separately to prevent cross-contamination, with patient and healthy donor samples processed together. The immunoSEQ multiplex PCR was used to amplify TCRB sequences from cDNA, yielding 87-bp fragments that span the CDR3 region. Sequencing of the amplicons was done on the Illumina HiSeq platform. The study's own analysis went as follows. Synthetic template baselines were used to correct PCR bias computationally, reads within Hamming distance 2 were collapsed together, and singletons that could not be merged were discarded. Reads were aligned against IMGT so that V, D and J genes, CDR3 length and insertions or deletions at six rearrangement sites could be assigned. Clonotype counts were normalized to sorted cell number within each subset before computing true diversity and Gini coefficients with the tcR R package. Repertoire sharing was quantified using the overlap coefficient calculated on TCRB nucleotide sequences. As a proxy for the pre-selection repertoire, out-of-frame TCRB sequences from naive cells were analyzed. Here the immuneACCESS table is served through TCRdb, limited to in-frame sequences with V and J called. Missing clones are a known gap in these copies; in checked studies unresolved V genes cover under half, and the rest lacks a known reason. V and J calls and clone size come straight from that table; D and trimming were deduced from the DNA. The sample includes about 900,000 clones, with about a sixth observed a single time. Around 0.02% of the sample rests with the top ten.

The sequence was obtained from a woman aged 18 to 35 in good health. The sequenced material came from naive CD4+ T cells from blood. The cell subset or site label of this sample denotes: true naive CD4+ T cells. The sequence is built from TRBV7-9 and TRBJ1-4; the junction holds 7 bases that match TRBD1. The nucleotides are TGTGCCAGCAGCCCGAGGGGGCAGGCCCCTGAAAAACTGTTTTTT. Its translation reads: CASSPRGQAPEKLFF.